Each of the 2 T cell receptor beta chains below was sequenced from the same sample in a study of cytomegalovirus exposure and HLA in healthy donors (dated by TCRdb to about 2017). Receptor amplification or capture employed the immunoSEQ multiplex PCR assay. For the multiplex PCR, a mixture combining 60 forward primers for TCR Vbeta segments and 13 reverse primers for TCR Jbeta segments was used. Not all clones reach the TCRdb copy of this immuneACCESS table, which keeps in-frame sequences only. Checked studies attribute under half of the gap to unresolved V genes and leave the rest unexplained. Present in this sample are 140,000 to 150,000 clones, around 82% of which were seen just once. The ten most abundant clones make up over 2% of the sample. The sample consisted of PBMCs. Receptors were obtained from a woman aged 18-35 years in good health and CMV-seropositive.

This chain uses TRBV2 with TRBJ2-2; D is unresolved. Germline CDR1 reads SNHLY; CDR2 reads FYNNEI. The CDR3 is made up of 15 amino acids. Trimming left V 4 bases short and J 5 bases short, with 14 bases between. CDR3 loop: CASSGRETRTGELFF. The CDR3, as DNA: TGTGCCAGCAGTGGCCGAGAGACAAGAACCGGGGAGCTGTTTTTT.

CDR3 residues: CASRPITGPVYEQYF. As DNA, the CDR3 is TGTGCCAGTAGACCCATCACAGGGCCGGTTTACGAGCAGTACTTC. The chain carries TRBV19 and TRBJ2-5; TRBD1 might be the D (6 bases). Near its end, the DNA agrees better with TRBJ2-7, so the J call may be wrong. The length of the CDR3 is 15 residues. Germline lookup yields CDR1 LNHDA and CDR2 SQIVND (reference sequence).